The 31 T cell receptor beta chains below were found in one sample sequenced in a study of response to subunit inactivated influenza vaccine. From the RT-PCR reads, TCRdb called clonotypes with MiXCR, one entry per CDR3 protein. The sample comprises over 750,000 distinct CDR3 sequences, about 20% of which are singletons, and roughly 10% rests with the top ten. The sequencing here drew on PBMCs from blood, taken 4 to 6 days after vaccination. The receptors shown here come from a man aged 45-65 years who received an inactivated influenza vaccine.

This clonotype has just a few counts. DNA for the CDR3: TGTGCCAGCAGCAAGGGGTCACAGGGGGACACAGATACGCAGTATTTT. Protein: CASSKGSQGDTDTQYF. V gene TRBV21-1 combines with J gene TRBJ2-3; the D call TRBD1 from the table was never checked on the DNA. TRBV21-1 counts as a pseudogene. The length of the CDR3 is 16 residues.

The CDR3 sequence is CSAAVGLLLSSYNSPLHF. The CDR3 DNA is TGCAGCGCCGCCGTCGGACTACTATTAAGCTCCTATAATTCACCCCTCCACTTT. This sequence joins TRBV20-1 and TRBJ1-6; D unresolved. CDR3 length: 18 amino acids. CDR1 DFQATT and CDR2 SNEGSKA come from the germline V gene (reference sequence).

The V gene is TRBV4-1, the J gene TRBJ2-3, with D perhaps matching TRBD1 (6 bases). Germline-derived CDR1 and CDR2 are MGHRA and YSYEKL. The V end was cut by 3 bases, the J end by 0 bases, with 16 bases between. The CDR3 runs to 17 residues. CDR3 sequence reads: CASSHVPVGASTDTQYF. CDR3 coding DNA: TGCGCCAGCAGCCACGTTCCAGTGGGGGCTAGCACAGATACGCAGTATTTT.

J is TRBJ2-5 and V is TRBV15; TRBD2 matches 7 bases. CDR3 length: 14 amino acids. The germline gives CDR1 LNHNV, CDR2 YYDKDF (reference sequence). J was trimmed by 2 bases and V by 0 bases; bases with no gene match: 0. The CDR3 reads CATSRDSGQETQYF. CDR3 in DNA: TGTGCCACCAGCAGAGATAGCGGGCAAGAGACCCAGTACTTC.

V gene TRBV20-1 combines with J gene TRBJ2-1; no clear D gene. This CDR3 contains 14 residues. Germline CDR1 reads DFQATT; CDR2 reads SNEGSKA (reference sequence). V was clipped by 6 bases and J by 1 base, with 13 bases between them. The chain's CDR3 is CSAPHDESYNEQFF. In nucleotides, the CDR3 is TGCAGTGCCCCGCACGACGAGTCCTACAATGAGCAGTTCTTC.

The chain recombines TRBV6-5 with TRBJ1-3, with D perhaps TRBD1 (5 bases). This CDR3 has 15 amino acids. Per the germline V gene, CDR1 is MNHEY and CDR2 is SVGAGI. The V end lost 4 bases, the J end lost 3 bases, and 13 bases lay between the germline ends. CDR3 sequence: CASSSGGLGGNTIYF. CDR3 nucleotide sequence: TGTGCCAGCAGTTCGGGGGGACTAGGTGGAAACACCATATATTTT.

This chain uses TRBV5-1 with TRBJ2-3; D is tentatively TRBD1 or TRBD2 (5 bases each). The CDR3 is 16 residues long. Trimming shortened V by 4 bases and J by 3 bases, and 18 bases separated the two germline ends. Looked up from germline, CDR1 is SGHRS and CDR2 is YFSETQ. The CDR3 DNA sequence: TGCGCCAGCAGCCCCCCGGGGACGGGCGGGACAGATACGCAGTATTTT. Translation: CASSPPGTGGTDTQYF.

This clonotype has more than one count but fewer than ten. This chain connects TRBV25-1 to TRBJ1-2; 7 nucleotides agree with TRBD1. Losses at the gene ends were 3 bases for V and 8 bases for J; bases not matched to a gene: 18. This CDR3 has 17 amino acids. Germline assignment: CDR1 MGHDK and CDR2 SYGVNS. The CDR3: CASSDPLDRPGIEGYTF. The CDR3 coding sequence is TGTGCCAGCAGTGATCCTTTGGACAGGCCTGGAATAGAGGGCTACACCTTC.

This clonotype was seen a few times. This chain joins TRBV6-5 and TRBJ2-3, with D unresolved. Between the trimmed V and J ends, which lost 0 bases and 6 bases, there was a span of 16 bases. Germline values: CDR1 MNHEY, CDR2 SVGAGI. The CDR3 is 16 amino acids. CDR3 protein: CASSYSPPSSADTQYF. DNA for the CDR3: TGTGCCAGCAGTTACTCTCCCCCGAGCTCGGCGGATACGCAGTATTTT.

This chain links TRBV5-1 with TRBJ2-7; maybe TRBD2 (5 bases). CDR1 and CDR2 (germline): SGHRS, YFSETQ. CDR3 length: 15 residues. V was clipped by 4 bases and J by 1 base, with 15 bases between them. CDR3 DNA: TGCGCCAGCAGCCTCCCCTTCCGGGGATCCTACGAGCAGTACTTC. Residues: CASSLPFRGSYEQYF.

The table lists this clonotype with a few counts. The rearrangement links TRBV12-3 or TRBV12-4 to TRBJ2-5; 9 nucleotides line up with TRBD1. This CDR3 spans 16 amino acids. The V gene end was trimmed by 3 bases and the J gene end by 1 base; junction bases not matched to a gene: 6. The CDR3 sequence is CASSFTQGARQETQYF. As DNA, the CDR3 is TGTGCCAGCAGTTTCACACAGGGGGCGCGCCAAGAGACCCAGTACTTC.

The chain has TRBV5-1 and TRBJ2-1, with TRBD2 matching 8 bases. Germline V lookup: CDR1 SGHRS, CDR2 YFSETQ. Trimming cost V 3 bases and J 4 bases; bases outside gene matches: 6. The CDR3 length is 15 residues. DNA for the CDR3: TGCGCCAGCAGCTGGGGTAGCGGGACGTACAATGAGCAGTTCTTC. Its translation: CASSWGSGTYNEQFF.

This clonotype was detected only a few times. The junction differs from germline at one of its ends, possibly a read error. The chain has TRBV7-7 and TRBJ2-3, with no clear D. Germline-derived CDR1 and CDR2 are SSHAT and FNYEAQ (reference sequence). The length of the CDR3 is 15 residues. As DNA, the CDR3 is TGTGCTAGCAGCACAAGTTACACTAGCACAGATACGCAGTATTTT. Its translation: CASSTSYTSTDTQYF.

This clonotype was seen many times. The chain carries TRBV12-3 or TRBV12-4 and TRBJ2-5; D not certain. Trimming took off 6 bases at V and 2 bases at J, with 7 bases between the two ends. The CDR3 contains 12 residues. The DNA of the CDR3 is TGTGCCAGCAGGGGTACTCAAGAGACCCAGTACTTC. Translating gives CASRGTQETQYF.

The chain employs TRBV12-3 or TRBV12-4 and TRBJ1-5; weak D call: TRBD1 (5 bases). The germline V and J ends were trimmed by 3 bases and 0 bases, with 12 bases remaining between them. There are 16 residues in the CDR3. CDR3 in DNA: TGTGCCAGCAGTTTTGGGGGAGTTTATAGCAATCAGCCCCAGCATTTT. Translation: CASSFGGVYSNQPQHF.

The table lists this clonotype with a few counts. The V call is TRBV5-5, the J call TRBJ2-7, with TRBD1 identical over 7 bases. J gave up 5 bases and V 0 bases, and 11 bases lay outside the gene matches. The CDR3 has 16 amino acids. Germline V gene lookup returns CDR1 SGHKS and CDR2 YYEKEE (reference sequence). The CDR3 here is CASSLDRGQSYNEQYF. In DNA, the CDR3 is TGTGCCAGCAGCTTGGATCGGGGACAGTCCTACAACGAGCAGTACTTC.

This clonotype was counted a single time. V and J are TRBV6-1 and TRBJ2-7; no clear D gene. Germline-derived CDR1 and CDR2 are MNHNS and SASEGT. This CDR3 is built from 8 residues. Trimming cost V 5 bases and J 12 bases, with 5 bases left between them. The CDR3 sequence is CASSYTYF. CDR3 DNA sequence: TGTGCCAGCAGTTACACGTACTTC.

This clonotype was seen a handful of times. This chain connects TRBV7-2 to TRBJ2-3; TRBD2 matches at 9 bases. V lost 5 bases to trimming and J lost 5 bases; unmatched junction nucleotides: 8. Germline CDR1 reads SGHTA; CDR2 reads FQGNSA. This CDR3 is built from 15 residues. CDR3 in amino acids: CASSPSGGRRDTQYF. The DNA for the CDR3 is TGTGCCAGCAGCCCCAGCGGGGGGAGACGAGATACGCAGTATTTT.

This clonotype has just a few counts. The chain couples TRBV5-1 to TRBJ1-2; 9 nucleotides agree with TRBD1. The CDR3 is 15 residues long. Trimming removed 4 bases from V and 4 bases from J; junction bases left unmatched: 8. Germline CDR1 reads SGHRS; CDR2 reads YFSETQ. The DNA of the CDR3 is TGCGCCAGCAGCCACCGGGACAGGGATAGCTATGGCTACACCTTC. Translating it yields CASSHRDRDSYGYTF.

In DNA, the CDR3 is TGTGCCAGCAGTTTAGCGGGAAGTGTTTACGAGCAGTACTTC. Protein: CASSLAGSVYEQYF. The chain couples TRBV6-2 or TRBV6-3 to TRBJ2-7; 8 bases line up with TRBD2. Per germline, CDR1 MNHEY and CDR2 SVGEGT. This CDR3 contains 14 residues. Trimming cost V 4 bases and J 4 bases; bases outside gene matches: 6.

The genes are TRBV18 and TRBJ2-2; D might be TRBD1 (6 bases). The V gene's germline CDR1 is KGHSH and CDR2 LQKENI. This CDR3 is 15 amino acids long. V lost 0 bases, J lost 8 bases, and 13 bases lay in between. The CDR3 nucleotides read TGTGCCAGCTCACCACCGAACAGGGTAGCAGGGGAGCTGTTTTTT. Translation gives CASSPPNRVAGELFF.

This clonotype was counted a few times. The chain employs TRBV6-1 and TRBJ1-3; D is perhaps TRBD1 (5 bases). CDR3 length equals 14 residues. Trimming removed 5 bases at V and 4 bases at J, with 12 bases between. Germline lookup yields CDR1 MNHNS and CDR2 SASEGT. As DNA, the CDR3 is TGTGCCAGCAGTCTCGGGGCTACGGGAAACACCATATATTTT. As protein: CASSLGATGNTIYF.

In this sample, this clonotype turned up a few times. The CDR3 sequence: CASWGTGADTQYF. In DNA, the CDR3 is TGTGCCAGCTGGGGGACAGGGGCAGATACGCAGTATTTT. The V and J genes are TRBV28 and TRBJ2-3, with TRBD1 matching over 10 bases. V lost 8 bases to trimming and J lost 4 bases; unmatched junction nucleotides: 3. The CDR3 sequence is 13 residues long. Germline CDR1 is MDHEN and CDR2 is SYDVKM.

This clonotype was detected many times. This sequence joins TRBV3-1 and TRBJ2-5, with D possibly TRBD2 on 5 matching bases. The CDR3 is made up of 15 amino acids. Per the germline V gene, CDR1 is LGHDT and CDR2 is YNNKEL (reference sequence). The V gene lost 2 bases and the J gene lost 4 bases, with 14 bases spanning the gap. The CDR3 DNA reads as TGTGCCAGCAGCCAAAGAGGACTCCCGGGAGAGACCCAGTACTTC. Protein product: CASSQRGLPGETQYF.

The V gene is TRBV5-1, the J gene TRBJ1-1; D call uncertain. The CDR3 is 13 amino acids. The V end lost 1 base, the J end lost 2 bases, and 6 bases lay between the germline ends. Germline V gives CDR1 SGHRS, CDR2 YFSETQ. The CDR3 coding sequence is TGCGCCAGCAGCTTGTTTGACAACACTGAAGCTTTCTTT. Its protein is CASSLFDNTEAFF.

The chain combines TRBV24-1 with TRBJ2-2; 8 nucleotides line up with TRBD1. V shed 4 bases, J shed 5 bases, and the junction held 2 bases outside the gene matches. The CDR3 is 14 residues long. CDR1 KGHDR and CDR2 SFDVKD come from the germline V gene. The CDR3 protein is CATSDTGGTGELFF. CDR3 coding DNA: TGTGCCACCAGTGACACAGGGGGAACCGGGGAGCTGTTTTTT.

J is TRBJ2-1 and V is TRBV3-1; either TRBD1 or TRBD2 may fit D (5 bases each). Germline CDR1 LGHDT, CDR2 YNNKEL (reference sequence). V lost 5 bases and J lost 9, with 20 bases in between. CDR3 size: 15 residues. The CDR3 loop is CASSSNVWGYGEQFF. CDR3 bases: TGTGCCAGCAGCAGCAACGTCTGGGGGTACGGTGAGCAGTTCTTC.

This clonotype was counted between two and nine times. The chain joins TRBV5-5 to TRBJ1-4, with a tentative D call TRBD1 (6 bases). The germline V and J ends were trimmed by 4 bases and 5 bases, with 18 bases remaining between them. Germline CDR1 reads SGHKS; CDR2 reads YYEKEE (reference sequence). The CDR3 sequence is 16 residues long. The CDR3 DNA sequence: TGTGCCAGCAGCCAGTGGGCAGGGGAATTAAATGAAAAACTGTTTTTT. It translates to CASSQWAGELNEKLFF.

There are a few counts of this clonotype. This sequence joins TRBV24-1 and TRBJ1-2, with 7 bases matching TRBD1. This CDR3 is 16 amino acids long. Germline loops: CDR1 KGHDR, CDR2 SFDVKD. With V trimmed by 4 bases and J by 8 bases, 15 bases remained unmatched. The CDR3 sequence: CATSDHQVTGLRGYTF. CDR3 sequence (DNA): TGTGCCACCAGTGACCATCAGGTGACAGGGCTAAGAGGCTACACCTTC.

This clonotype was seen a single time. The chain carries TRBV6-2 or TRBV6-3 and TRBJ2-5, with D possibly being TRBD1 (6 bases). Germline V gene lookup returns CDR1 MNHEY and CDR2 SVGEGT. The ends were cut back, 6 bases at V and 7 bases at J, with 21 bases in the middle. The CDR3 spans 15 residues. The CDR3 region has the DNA TGTGCCAGCAGCATACAGGGACGGTCGGAGCGGACCCAGTACTTC. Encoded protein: CASSIQGRSERTQYF.

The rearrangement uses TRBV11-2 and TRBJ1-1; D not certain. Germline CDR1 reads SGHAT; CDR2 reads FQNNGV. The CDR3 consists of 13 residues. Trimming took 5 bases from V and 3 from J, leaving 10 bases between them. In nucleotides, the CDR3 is TGTGCCAGCAGCCCCGTCATCGACACTGAAGCTTTCTTT. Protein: CASSPVIDTEAFF.